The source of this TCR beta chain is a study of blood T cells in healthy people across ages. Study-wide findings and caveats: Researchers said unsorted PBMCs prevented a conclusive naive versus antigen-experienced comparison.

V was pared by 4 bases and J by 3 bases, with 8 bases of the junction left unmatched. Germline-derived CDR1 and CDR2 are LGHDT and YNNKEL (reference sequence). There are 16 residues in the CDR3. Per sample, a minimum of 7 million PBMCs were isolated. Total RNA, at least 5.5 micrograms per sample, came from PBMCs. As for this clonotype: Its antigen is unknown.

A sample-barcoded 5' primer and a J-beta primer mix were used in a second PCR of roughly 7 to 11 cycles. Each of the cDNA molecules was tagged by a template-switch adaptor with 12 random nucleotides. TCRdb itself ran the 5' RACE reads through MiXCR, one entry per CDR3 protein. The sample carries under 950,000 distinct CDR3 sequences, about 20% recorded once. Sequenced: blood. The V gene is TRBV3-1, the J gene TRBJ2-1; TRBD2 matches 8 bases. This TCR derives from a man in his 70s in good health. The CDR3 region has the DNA TGTGCCAGCAGCCCCCCTCCAGCGGGAGTCTACAATGAGCAGTTCTTC. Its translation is CASSPPPAGVYNEQFF.